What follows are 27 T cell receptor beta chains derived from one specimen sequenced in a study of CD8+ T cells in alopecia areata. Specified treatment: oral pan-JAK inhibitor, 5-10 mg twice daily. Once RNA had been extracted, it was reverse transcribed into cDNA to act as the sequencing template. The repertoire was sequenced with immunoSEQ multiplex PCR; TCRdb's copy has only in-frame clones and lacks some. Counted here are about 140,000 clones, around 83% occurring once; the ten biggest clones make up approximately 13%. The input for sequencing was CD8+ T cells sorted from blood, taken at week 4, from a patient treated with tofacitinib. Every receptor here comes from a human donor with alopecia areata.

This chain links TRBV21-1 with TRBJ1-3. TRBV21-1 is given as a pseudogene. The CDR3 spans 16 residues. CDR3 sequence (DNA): TGTGCCAGCAGCAAAGGGAGCAAGCTCGCTGGAAACACCATATATTTT. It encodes CASSKGSKLAGNTIYF.

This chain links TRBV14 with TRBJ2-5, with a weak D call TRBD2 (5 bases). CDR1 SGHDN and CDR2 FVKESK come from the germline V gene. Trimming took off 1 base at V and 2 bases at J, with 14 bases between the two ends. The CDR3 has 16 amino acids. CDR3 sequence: CASSQVIATEQETQYF. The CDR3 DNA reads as TGTGCCAGCAGCCAAGTAATAGCGACGGAGCAAGAGACCCAGTACTTC.

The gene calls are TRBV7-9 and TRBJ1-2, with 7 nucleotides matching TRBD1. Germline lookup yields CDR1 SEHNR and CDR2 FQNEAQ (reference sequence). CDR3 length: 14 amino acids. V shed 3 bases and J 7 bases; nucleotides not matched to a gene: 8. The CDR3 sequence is CASSFAGGDGGYTF. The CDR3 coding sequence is TGTGCCAGCAGCTTCGCAGGGGGTGACGGTGGCTACACCTTC.

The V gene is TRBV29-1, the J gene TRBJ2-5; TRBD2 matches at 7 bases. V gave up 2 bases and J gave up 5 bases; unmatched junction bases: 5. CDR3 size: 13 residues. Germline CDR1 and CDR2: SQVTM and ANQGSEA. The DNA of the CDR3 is TGCAGCGTTGAACTGACTAGCAGTGAGACCCAGTACTTC. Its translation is CSVELTSSETQYF.

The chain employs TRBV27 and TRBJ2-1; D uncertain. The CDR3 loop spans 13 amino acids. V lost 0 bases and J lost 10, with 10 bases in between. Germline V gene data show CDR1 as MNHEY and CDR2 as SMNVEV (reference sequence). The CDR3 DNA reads TGTGCCAGCAGTTTATCCCCACTGGGGGAGCAGTTCTTC. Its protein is CASSLSPLGEQFF.

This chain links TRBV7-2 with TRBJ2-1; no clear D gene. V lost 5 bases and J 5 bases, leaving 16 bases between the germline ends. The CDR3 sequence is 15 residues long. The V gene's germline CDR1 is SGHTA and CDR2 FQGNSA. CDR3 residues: CASSPDRYTNNEQFF. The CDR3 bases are TGTGCCAGCAGCCCCGATCGATACACGAACAATGAGCAGTTCTTC.

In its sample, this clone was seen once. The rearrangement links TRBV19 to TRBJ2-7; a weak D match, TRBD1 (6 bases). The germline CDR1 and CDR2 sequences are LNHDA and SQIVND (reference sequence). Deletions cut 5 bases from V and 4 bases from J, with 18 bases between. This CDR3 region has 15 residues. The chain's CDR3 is CASSPFGQRNYEQYF. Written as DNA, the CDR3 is TGTGCCAGTAGTCCATTCGGACAGAGAAATTACGAGCAGTACTTC.

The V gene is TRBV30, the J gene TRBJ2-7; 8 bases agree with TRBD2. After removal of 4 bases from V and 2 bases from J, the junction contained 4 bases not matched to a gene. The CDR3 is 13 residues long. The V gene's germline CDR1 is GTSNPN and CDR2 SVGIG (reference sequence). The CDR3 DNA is TGTGCCTGGATCCCGGGGGGGGCCTACGAGCAGTACTTC. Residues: CAWIPGGAYEQYF.

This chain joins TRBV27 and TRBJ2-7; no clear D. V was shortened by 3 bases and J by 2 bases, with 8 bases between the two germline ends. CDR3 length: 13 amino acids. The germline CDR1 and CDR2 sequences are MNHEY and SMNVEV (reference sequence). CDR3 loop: CASSFNPPYEQYF. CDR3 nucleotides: TGTGCCAGCAGTTTCAACCCCCCCTACGAGCAGTACTTC.

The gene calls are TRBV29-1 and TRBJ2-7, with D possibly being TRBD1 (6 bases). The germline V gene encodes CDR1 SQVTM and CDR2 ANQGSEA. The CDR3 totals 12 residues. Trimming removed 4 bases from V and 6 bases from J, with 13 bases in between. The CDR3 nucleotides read TGCAGCGTTGCAGGGGAACTCCTCGAGCAGTACTTC. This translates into CSVAGELLEQYF.

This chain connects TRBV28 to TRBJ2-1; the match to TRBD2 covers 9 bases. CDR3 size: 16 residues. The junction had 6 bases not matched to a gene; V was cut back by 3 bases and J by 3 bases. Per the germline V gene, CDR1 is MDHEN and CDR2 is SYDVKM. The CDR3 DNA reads TGTGCCAGCAGTTTGGGTTGGACTAGCGACTACAATGAGCAGTTCTTC. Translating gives CASSLGWTSDYNEQFF.

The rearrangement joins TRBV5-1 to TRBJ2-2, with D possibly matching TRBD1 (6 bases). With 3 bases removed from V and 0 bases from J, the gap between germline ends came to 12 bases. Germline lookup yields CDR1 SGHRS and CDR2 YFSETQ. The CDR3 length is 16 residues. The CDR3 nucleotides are TGCGCCAGCAGCTACCGGACAGATGCGAACACCGGGGAGCTGTTTTTT. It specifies CASSYRTDANTGELFF.

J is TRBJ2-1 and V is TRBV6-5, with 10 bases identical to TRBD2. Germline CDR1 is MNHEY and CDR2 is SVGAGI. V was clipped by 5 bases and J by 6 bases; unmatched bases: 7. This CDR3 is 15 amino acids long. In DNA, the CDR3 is TGTGCCAGCAGTCTCGGACTAGCGGACCTCAATGAGCAGTTCTTC. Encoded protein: CASSLGLADLNEQFF.

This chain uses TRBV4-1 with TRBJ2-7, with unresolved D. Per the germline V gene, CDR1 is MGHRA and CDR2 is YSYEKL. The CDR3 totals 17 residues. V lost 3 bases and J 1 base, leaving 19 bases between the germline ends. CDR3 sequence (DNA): TGCGCCAGCAGCCAGTTAGGCTTGGGTCCGATTTCCTACGAGCAGTACTTC. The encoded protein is CASSQLGLGPISYEQYF.

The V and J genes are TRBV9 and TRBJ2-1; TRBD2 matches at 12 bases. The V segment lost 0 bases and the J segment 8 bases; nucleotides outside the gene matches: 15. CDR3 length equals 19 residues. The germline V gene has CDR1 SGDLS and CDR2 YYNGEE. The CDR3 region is CASSVEAILAGGSWHEQFF. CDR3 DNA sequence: TGTGCCAGCAGCGTAGAGGCCATCCTAGCGGGAGGGTCCTGGCATGAGCAGTTCTTC.

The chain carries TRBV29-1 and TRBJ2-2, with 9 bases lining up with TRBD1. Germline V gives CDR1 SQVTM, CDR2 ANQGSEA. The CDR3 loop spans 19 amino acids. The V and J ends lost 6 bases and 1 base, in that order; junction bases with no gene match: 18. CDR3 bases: TGCAGCGTAGAAACGGGACAGGGCACTCTCAATTTGAACACCGGGGAGCTGTTTTTT. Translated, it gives CSVETGQGTLNLNTGELFF.

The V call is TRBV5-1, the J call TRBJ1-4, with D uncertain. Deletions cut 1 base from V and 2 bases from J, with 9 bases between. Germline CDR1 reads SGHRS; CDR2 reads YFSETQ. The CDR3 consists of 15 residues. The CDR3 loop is CASSLQPGTNEKLFF. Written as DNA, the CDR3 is TGCGCCAGCAGCTTGCAGCCTGGGACTAATGAAAAACTGTTTTTT.

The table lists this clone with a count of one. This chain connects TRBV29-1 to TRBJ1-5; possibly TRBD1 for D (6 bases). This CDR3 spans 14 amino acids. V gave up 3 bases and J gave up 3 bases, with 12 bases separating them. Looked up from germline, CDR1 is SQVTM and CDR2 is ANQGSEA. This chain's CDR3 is CSVEGGTPNQPQHF. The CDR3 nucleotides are TGCAGCGTTGAGGGAGGGACACCCAATCAGCCCCAGCATTTT.

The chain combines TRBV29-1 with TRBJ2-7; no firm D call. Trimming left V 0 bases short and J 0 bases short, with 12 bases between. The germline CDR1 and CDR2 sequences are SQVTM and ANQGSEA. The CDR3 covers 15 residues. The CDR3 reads CSVEDSGESSYEQYF. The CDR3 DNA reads TGCAGCGTTGAAGACTCGGGCGAGAGCTCCTACGAGCAGTACTTC.

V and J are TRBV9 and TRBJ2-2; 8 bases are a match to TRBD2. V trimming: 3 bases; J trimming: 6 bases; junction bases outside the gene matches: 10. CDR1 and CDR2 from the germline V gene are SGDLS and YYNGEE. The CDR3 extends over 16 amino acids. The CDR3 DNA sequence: TGTGCCAGCAGCGAAGGCGGGACTAGGGTTTCCGGGGAGCTGTTTTTT. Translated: CASSEGGTRVSGELFF.

CDR3: CSVDWLASSTDTQYF. CDR3 sequence (DNA): TGCAGCGTTGATTGGCTAGCGTCTTCCACAGATACGCAGTATTTT. This chain connects TRBV29-1 to TRBJ2-3, with D possibly matching TRBD2 (6 bases). The CDR3 contains 15 residues. V was clipped by 3 bases and J by 2 bases, with 15 bases between them. Germline lookup yields CDR1 SQVTM and CDR2 ANQGSEA.

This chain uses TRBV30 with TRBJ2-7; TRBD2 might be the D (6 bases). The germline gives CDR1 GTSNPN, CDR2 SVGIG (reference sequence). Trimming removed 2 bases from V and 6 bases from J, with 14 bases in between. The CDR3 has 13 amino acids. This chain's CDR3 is CAWSWAVGGEQYF. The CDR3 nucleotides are TGTGCCTGGAGTTGGGCGGTGGGAGGCGAGCAGTACTTC. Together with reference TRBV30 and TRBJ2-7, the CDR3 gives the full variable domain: SQTIHQWPATLVQPVGSPLSLECTVEGTSNPNLYWYRQAAGRGLQLLFYSVGIGQISSEVPQNLSASRPQDRQFILSSKKLLLSDSGFYLCAWSWAVGGEQYFGPGTRLTVT.

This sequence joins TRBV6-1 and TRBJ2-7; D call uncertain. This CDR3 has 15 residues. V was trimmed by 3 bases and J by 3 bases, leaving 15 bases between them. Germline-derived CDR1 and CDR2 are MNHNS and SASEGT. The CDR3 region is CASSEAQGRNYEQYF. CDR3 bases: TGTGCCAGCAGTGAGGCCCAAGGGCGGAACTACGAGCAGTACTTC.

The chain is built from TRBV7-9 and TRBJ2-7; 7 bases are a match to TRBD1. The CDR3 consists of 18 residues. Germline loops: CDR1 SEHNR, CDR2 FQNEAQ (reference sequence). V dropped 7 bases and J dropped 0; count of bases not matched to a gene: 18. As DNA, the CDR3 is TGTGCCAGCACCCATTCTGATCAAGACAGGGCCCTCTCCTACGAGCAGTACTTC. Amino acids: CASTHSDQDRALSYEQYF. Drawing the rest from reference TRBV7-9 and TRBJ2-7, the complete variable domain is DTGVSQNPRHKITKRGQNVTFRCDPISEHNRLYWYRQTLGQGPEFLTYFQNEAQLEKSRLLSDRFSAERPKGSFSTLEIQRTEQGDSAMYLCASTHSDQDRALSYEQYFGPGTRLTVT.

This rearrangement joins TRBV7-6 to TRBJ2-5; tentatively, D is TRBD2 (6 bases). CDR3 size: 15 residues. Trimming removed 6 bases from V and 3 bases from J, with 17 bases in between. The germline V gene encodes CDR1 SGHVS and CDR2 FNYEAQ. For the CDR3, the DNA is TGTGCCAGCAGGTTCCCGGGAGTATGGAAAGAGACCCAGTACTTC. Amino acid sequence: CASRFPGVWKETQYF.

CDR3 region: CASSVGRSGETEQYF. As DNA, the CDR3 is TGTGCCAGCAGCGTAGGGCGTAGCGGGGAGACTGAGCAGTACTTC. This chain joins TRBV9 and TRBJ2-7, with TRBD2 matching 8 bases. The CDR3 is 15 residues long. V lost 0 bases to trimming and J lost 7 bases; unmatched junction nucleotides: 9. Germline CDR1 is SGDLS and CDR2 is YYNGEE.

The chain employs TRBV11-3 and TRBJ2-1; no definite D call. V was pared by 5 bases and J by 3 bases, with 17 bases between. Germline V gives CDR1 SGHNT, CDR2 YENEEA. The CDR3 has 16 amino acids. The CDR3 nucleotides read TGTGCCAGCAGCAGATCACAAGGCCCCTACTACAATGAGCAGTTCTTC. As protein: CASSRSQGPYYNEQFF.